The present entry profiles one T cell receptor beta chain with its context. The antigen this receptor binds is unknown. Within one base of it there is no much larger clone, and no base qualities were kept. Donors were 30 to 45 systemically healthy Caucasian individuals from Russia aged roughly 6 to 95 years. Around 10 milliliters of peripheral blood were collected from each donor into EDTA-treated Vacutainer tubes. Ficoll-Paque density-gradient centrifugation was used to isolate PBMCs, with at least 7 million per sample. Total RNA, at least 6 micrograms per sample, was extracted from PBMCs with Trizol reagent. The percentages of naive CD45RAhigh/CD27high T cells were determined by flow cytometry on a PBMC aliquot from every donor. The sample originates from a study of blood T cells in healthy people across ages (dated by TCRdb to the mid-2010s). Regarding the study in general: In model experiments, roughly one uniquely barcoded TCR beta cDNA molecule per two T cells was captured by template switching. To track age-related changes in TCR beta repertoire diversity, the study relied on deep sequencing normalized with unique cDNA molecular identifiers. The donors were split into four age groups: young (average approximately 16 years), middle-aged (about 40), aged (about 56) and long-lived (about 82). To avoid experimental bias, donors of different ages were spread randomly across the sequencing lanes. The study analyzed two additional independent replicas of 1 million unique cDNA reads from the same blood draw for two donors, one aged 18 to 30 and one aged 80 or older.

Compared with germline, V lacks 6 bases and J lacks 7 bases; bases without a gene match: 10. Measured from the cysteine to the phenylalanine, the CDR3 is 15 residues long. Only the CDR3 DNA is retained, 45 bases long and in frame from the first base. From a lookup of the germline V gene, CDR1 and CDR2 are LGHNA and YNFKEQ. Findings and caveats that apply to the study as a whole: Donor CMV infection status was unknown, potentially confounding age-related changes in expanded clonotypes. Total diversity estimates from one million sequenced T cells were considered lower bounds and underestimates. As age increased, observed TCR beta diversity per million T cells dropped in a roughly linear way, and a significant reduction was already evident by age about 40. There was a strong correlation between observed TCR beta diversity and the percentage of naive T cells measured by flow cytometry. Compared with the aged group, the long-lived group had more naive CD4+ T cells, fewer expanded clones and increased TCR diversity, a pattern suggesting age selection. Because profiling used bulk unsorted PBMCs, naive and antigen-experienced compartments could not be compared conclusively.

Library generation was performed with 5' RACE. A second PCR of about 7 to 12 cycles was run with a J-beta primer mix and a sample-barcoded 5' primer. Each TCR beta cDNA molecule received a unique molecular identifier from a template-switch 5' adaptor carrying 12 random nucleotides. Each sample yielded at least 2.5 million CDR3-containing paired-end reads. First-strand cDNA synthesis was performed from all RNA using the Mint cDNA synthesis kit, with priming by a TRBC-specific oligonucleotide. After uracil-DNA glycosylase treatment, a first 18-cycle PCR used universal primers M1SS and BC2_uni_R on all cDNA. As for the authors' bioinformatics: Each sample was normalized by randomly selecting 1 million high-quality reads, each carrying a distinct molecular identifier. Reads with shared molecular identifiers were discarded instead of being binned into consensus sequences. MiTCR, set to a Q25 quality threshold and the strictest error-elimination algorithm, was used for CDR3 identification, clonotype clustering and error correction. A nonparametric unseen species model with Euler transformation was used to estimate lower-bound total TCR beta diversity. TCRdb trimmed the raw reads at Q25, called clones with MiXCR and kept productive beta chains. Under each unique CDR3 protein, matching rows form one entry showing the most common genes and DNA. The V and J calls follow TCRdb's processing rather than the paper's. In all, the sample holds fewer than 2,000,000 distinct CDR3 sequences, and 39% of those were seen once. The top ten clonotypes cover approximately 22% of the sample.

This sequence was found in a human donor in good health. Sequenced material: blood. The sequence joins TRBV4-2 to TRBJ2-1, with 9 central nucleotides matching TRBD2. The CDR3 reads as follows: CASSLGGGGVNEQFF. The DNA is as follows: TGTGCCAGCAGTCTGGGCGGGGGGGGAGTTAATGAGCAGTTCTTC.